Shown below are 32 T cell receptor beta chains from a single sample sequenced in a study of identifying expanded T cells in peripheral blood. TCRdb's table, derived via immunoSEQ multiplex PCR, lists solely in-frame clones and lacks some. The sample has under 150,000 clones, about four fifths seen once. Sequenced material: blood. The origin of the receptors is a person aged 18 to 70 in good health.

The chain employs TRBV27 and TRBJ2-3; D perhaps matches TRBD1 (6 bases). Germline V gives CDR1 MNHEY, CDR2 SMNVEV (reference sequence). The CDR3 sequence is 13 residues long. Trimming took off 5 bases at V and 5 bases at J, with 11 bases between the two ends. The CDR3 is CASSLGAGDTQYF. The CDR3 bases are TGTGCCAGCAGTCTGGGGGCGGGAGATACGCAGTATTTT.

This chain uses TRBV19 with TRBJ1-3; no clear D gene. Germline V gene data show CDR1 as LNHDA and CDR2 as SQIVND (reference sequence). This CDR3 region has 14 residues. With 6 bases removed from V and 1 base from J, the gap between germline ends came to 10 bases. Written as DNA, the CDR3 is TGTGCCAGTAGATCTGGGGTATCTGGAAACACCATATATTTT. Amino acids: CASRSGVSGNTIYF.

V gene TRBV9 combines with J gene TRBJ2-3, with a tentative D call TRBD1 (5 bases). The CDR3 has 17 amino acids. Deletions cut 0 bases from V and 2 bases from J, with 16 bases between. The germline V gene has CDR1 SGDLS and CDR2 YYNGEE. For the CDR3, the DNA is TGTGCCAGCAGCGTAGGTCAGGGATTAGACATCACAGATACGCAGTATTTT. It is translated as CASSVGQGLDITDTQYF. Looking up the rest from reference TRBV9 and TRBJ2-3 gives the full variable domain: DSGVTQTPKHLITATGQRVTLRCSPRSGDLSVYWYQQSLDQGLQFLIQYYNGEERAKGNILERFSAQQFPDLHSELNLSSLELGDSALYFCASSVGQGLDITDTQYFGPGTRLTVL.

The CDR3 protein is CASSPFLGEGTQYF. The DNA for the CDR3 is TGTGCCAGCAGCCCATTTCTCGGGGAGGGGACCCAGTACTTC. V is TRBV11-2 and J is TRBJ2-5, with 7 bases aligning to TRBD2. Germline V lookup: CDR1 SGHAT, CDR2 FQNNGV. Germline trimming cut 5 bases from V and 7 bases from J; bases unmatched to any gene: 10. The CDR3 runs 14 residues.

This rearrangement joins TRBV30 to TRBJ1-1; TRBD1 might be the D (6 bases). This CDR3 has 13 amino acids. Germline V gene lookup returns CDR1 GTSNPN and CDR2 SVGIG (reference sequence). Trimming pared 6 bases from V and 5 bases from J, leaving 16 bases between. The CDR3 DNA is TGTGCCTGCCTCCCAGGGGTCGCGACTGAAGCTTTCTTT. This gives the protein CACLPGVATEAFF.

The gene calls are TRBV18 and TRBJ1-4, with a weak D call TRBD1 (5 bases). The CDR3 runs 19 residues. Germline CDR1 KGHSH, CDR2 LQKENI. The V end was cut by 3 bases, the J end by 3 bases, with 23 bases between. In DNA form, the CDR3 reads TGTGCCAGCTCACCTCTCGGGACGGGGTCTCGGCAGTCTAATGAAAAACTGTTTTTT. Translated: CASSPLGTGSRQSNEKLFF.

The rearrangement links TRBV13 to TRBJ1-6, with a tentative D call TRBD1 (5 bases). The germline V and J ends were trimmed by 3 bases and 8 bases, with 20 bases remaining between them. CDR1 PRHDT and CDR2 FYEKMQ come from the germline V gene (reference sequence). The CDR3 length is 17 residues. CDR3 coding DNA: TGTGCCAGCAGCTTCCTCGGGGAGGGGTCATCGGATTCACCCCTCCACTTT. Its protein is CASSFLGEGSSDSPLHF.

In its sample, this clone was seen once. The V call is TRBV7-8, the J call TRBJ2-1, with D perhaps matching TRBD1 or TRBD2 (5 bases each). Germline V gene data show CDR1 as SGHVS and CDR2 as FQNEAQ. V gave up 7 bases and J gave up 3 bases, with 16 bases separating them. CDR3 size: 15 residues. The DNA for the CDR3 is TGTGCCAGCAAGACTCTCGGGACGGTCTACAATGAGCAGTTCTTC. It specifies CASKTLGTVYNEQFF.

This chain links TRBV6-4 with TRBJ1-5; TRBD1 is a possible D gene (5 bases). Deletions cut 6 bases from V and 5 bases from J, with 20 bases between. The CDR3 is made up of 16 amino acids. Germline loops: CDR1 MRHNA, CDR2 SNTAGT. The CDR3 DNA reads TGTGCCAGCAGAGAGAAAGGGACCCCCTCGCATCAGCCCCAGCATTTT. It specifies CASREKGTPSHQPQHF.

The table lists this clone with a few counts. The chain combines TRBV7-2 with TRBJ2-7; 11 bases align to TRBD1. Germline CDR1 is SGHTA and CDR2 is FQGNSA. J lost 9 bases, V lost 5 bases, and 12 bases had no gene match. This CDR3 comprises 15 residues. The CDR3 is CASSATGTGGGAQYF. The CDR3 DNA follows: TGTGCCAGCAGCGCAACCGGGACAGGGGGAGGTGCGCAGTACTTC. The whole variable domain, remainder taken from reference TRBV7-2 and TRBJ2-7, is GAGVSQSPSNKVTEKGKDVELRCDPISGHTALYWYRQSLGQGLEFLIYFQGNSAPDKSGLPSDRFSAERTGGSVSTLTIQRTQQEDSAVYLCASSATGTGGGAQYFGPGTRLTVT.

This chain links TRBV7-6 with TRBJ1-2; 10 nucleotides line up with TRBD1. The V gene end was trimmed by 4 bases and the J gene end by 5 bases; junction bases not matched to a gene: 4. CDR1 is SGHVS and CDR2 is FNYEAQ in the germline V gene. The CDR3 loop spans 14 amino acids. The chain's CDR3 is CASSSGTGDYGYTF. The CDR3 DNA sequence: TGTGCCAGCAGCTCCGGGACAGGGGATTATGGCTACACCTTC.

This chain joins TRBV30 and TRBJ1-2; TRBD1 matches at 8 bases. The CDR3 sequence is 17 residues long. J lost 4 bases, V lost 3 bases, and 16 bases had no gene match. Germline assignment: CDR1 GTSNPN and CDR2 SVGIG (reference sequence). CDR3 in amino acids: CAWRTSGQARGGYGYTF. The CDR3, as DNA: TGTGCCTGGAGAACATCGGGACAGGCCCGAGGGGGCTATGGCTACACCTTC.

The V gene is TRBV30, the J gene TRBJ2-3, with D possibly TRBD2 on 6 matching bases. V lost 1 base, J lost 8 bases, and 13 bases lay in between. Germline assignment: CDR1 GTSNPN and CDR2 SVGIG (reference sequence). This CDR3 comprises 13 residues. The chain's CDR3 is CAWSELAGGTQYF. CDR3 nucleotides: TGTGCCTGGAGTGAATTGGCCGGGGGTACGCAGTATTTT.

This chain connects TRBV9 to TRBJ2-3; the D is unclear. Trimming took 0 bases from V and 6 from J, leaving 11 bases between them. The CDR3 loop spans 14 amino acids. The germline V gene encodes CDR1 SGDLS and CDR2 YYNGEE. In DNA, the CDR3 is TGTGCCAGCAGCGTAGTTGATCCTACTGATACGCAGTATTTT. Translating it yields CASSVVDPTDTQYF.

This rearrangement joins TRBV6-1 to TRBJ2-2, with D hard to call. Trimming cost V 3 bases and J 6 bases, with 11 bases left between them. The CDR3 has 14 residues. The germline CDR1 and CDR2 sequences are MNHNS and SASEGT. The CDR3, as DNA: TGTGCCAGCAGTGATGACCACCGTGCCGGGGAGCTGTTTTTT. It is translated as CASSDDHRAGELFF.

V is TRBV18 and J is TRBJ1-3; D uncertain. Germline V gene lookup returns CDR1 KGHSH and CDR2 LQKENI. The V and J ends lost 2 bases and 0 bases respectively, with 14 bases between them. This CDR3 region has 17 residues. CDR3 protein: CASSPMGLLNSGNTIYF. The CDR3 DNA sequence: TGTGCCAGCTCACCAATGGGATTATTAAACTCTGGAAACACCATATATTTT.

The rearrangement uses TRBV6-5 and TRBJ1-5; 8 positions match TRBD1. J lost 6 bases, V lost 6 bases, and 10 bases had no gene match. This CDR3 is 15 amino acids long. Germline lookup yields CDR1 MNHEY and CDR2 SVGAGI. The CDR3 loop reads CASRLDRGDFQPQHF. The CDR3, as DNA: TGTGCCAGCAGACTTGACAGGGGTGATTTTCAGCCCCAGCATTTT.

The chain uses TRBV15 and TRBJ1-5; perhaps TRBD1 as D (5 bases). Per germline, CDR1 LNHNV and CDR2 YYDKDF (reference sequence). The CDR3 runs 13 residues. Trimming removed 1 base from V and 13 bases from J, with 14 bases in between. CDR3 nucleotide sequence: TGTGCCACCAGCAGAGGGGGGGGAGAGGTTCAGCATTTT. It specifies CATSRGGGEVQHF.

The rearrangement uses TRBV4-1 and TRBJ1-5; D gene uncertain. CDR3 length equals 16 residues. V gave up 5 bases and J gave up 2 bases, with 16 bases separating them. CDR1 and CDR2 (germline): MGHRA, YSYEKL. CDR3 region: CASSVSMGLGNQPQHF. As DNA, the CDR3 is TGCGCCAGCAGCGTAAGCATGGGTTTGGGCAATCAGCCCCAGCATTTT.

V usage is TRBV11-3 and J usage is TRBJ1-1; weak D call: TRBD1 (5 bases). CDR1 SGHNT and CDR2 YENEEA come from the germline V gene. Trimming took off 1 base at V and 3 bases at J, with 21 bases between the two ends. This CDR3 comprises 18 residues. The CDR3, as DNA: TGTGCCAGCAGCTTAGTGGGTGACTGGGGGGAGTCGGACACTGAAGCTTTCTTT. Residues: CASSLVGDWGESDTEAFF. Together with reference TRBV11-3 and TRBJ1-1, the CDR3 gives the full variable domain: EAGVVQSPRYKIIEKKQPVAFWCNPISGHNTLYWYLQNLGQGPELLIRYENEEAVDDSQLPKDRFSAERLKGVDSTLKIQPAELGDSAVYLCASSLVGDWGESDTEAFFGQGTRLTVV.

V and J are TRBV18 and TRBJ2-5; D gene uncertain. The CDR3 runs to 11 residues. CDR1 and CDR2 from the germline V gene are KGHSH and LQKENI. V was shortened by 3 bases and J by 3 bases, with 2 bases between the two germline ends. CDR3 sequence reads: CASSPEETQYF. CDR3 sequence (DNA): TGTGCCAGCTCACCGGAAGAGACCCAGTACTTC.

The chain is built from TRBV6-1 and TRBJ2-2, with 11 bases fitting TRBD1. Trimming removed 6 bases from V and 6 bases from J; junction bases left unmatched: 3. The CDR3 is made up of 14 amino acids. Germline lookup yields CDR1 MNHNS and CDR2 SASEGT. In DNA, the CDR3 is TGTGCCAGCAGGGACAGGGGGCGGGCCGGGGAGCTGTTTTTT. It is translated as CASRDRGRAGELFF.

The chain combines TRBV15 with TRBJ1-6; D not resolved. The CDR3 consists of 12 residues. Germline CDR1 reads LNHNV; CDR2 reads YYDKDF (reference sequence). V lost 1 base and J lost 7, with 2 bases in between. CDR3 coding DNA: TGTGCCACCAGCAGAGTAAATTCACCCCTCCACTTT. This translates into CATSRVNSPLHF.

The rearrangement joins TRBV7-6 to TRBJ1-6; D is perhaps TRBD1 (5 bases). Germline V gives CDR1 SGHVS, CDR2 FNYEAQ. The CDR3 is 15 residues long. Trimming left V 4 bases short and J 9 bases short, with 16 bases between. CDR3 loop: CASSSMAGDSSPLHF. CDR3 DNA: TGTGCCAGCAGCTCCATGGCGGGGGATAGTTCACCCCTCCACTTT.

The chain joins TRBV29-1 to TRBJ2-4; the D is unclear. Trimming left V 3 bases short and J 7 bases short, with 7 bases between. This CDR3 contains 11 residues. Per the germline V gene, CDR1 is SQVTM and CDR2 is ANQGSEA. This chain's CDR3 is CSVEKRNIQYF. CDR3 sequence (DNA): TGCAGCGTTGAGAAAAGGAACATTCAGTACTTC.

The CDR3 spells CASGLDSLLRTQYF. CDR3 DNA: TGTGCTAGTGGTTTGGACAGCCTCCTGAGGACCCAGTACTTC. V gene TRBV12-5 combines with J gene TRBJ2-5, with D uncertain. There are 14 residues in the CDR3. Germline CDR1 LGHNT, CDR2 FRNRAP. V was trimmed by 1 base and J by 7 bases, leaving 13 bases between them.

The chain uses TRBV2 and TRBJ1-3, with a weak D call TRBD1 (5 bases). The CDR3 loop spans 16 amino acids. CDR1 SNHLY and CDR2 FYNNEI come from the germline V gene. Trimming left V 1 base short and J 4 bases short, with 14 bases between. DNA of the CDR3: TGTGCCAGCAGTGAAGACGGGGCAGGGTTAGGAAACACCATATATTTT. Its translation: CASSEDGAGLGNTIYF.

The chain is built from TRBV6-6 and TRBJ2-7; 8 positions match TRBD1. CDR1 is MNHNY, CDR2 SVGAGI, per germline (reference sequence). Trimming took 4 bases from V and 3 from J; bases not matched to a gene: 8. This CDR3 is built from 15 residues. The CDR3, as DNA: TGTGCCAGCAGTTCGACCCAGGGGGCCGGCTACGAGCAGTACTTC. Amino acid sequence: CASSSTQGAGYEQYF.

The chain employs TRBV30 and TRBJ1-1; D gene uncertain. Deletions cut 0 bases from V and 3 bases from J, with 11 bases between. The CDR3 spans 14 residues. Germline CDR1 GTSNPN, CDR2 SVGIG (reference sequence). The CDR3 is CAWSVRITYTEAFF. The CDR3 DNA follows: TGTGCCTGGAGTGTAAGGATCACGTACACTGAAGCTTTCTTT.

The chain carries TRBV7-2 and TRBJ2-1; 10 nucleotides agree with TRBD1. CDR1 and CDR2 from the germline V gene are SGHTA and FQGNSA. V dropped 5 bases and J dropped 7; count of bases not matched to a gene: 8. This CDR3 region has 15 residues. The CDR3 reads CASSLGTGAVNEQFF. The CDR3 nucleotides read TGTGCCAGCAGCCTAGGGACAGGGGCGGTAAATGAGCAGTTCTTC.

V gene TRBV28 combines with J gene TRBJ1-5; D gene unclear. Germline-derived CDR1 and CDR2 are MDHEN and SYDVKM. The CDR3 spans 17 residues. Trimming removed 3 bases from V and 1 base from J, with 16 bases in between. The CDR3 DNA reads TGTGCCAGCAGTTTGGGGATGAAGCGACGAAGCAATCAGCCCCAGCATTTT. Amino acids: CASSLGMKRRSNQPQHF. Full variable domain (rest looked up from reference TRBV28 and TRBJ1-5): DVKVTQSSRYLVKRTGEKVFLECVQDMDHENMFWYRQDPGLGLRLIYFSYDVKMKEKGDIPEGYSVSREKKERFSLILESASTNQTSMYLCASSLGMKRRSNQPQHFGDGTRLSIL.

The rearrangement links TRBV30 to TRBJ2-7, with 8 nucleotides matching TRBD2. Germline lookup yields CDR1 GTSNPN and CDR2 SVGIG (reference sequence). CDR3 length equals 12 residues. V lost 5 bases and J lost 6; bases outside the gene matches: 6. The CDR3 region is CAWDRTSREQYF. CDR3 in DNA: TGTGCCTGGGACAGGACTAGCCGCGAGCAGTACTTC.